This TCR beta chain was sequenced during a study of beta chain features in type 1 diabetes. As for the study in general: In age, gender and cell yields, patients were similar to healthy donors. The study, taken as a whole, reports: Type 1 diabetes patients had TCRB CDR3s that were shorter (moderately but significantly so) in all four CD4+ subsets. Cells carrying high TCR expression could end up over-represented when cDNA is sequenced.

Every bit of the isolated RNA underwent reverse transcription, so sequencing read expressed TCRB transcripts. TCRdb's table, derived via immunoSEQ multiplex PCR, lists solely in-frame clones and lacks some. Among hundreds of thousands of clones, over 10% were seen once, and the ten largest hold around 0.01%. About this clone: As yet, its antigen is unknown.

The CDR3 runs to 15 residues. CDR1 is SGHKS and CDR2 is YYEKEE in the germline V gene (reference sequence). V was pared by 4 bases and J by 4 bases, with 17 bases between. The sample consisted of naive CD4+ T cells from blood. This TCR derives from a young woman with type 1 diabetes. The rearrangement joins TRBV5-5 to TRBJ2-5; tentative D call: TRBD2 (5 bases). The DNA of the CDR3 is TGTGCCAGCAGCGACCTGTTACTAGTTCGAGAGACCCAGTACTTC. It yields the protein CASSDLLLVRETQYF.